Each of the 25 T cell receptor beta chains below was sequenced from the same sample in a study of Ad26.COV2.S vaccination and SARS-CoV-2 variants. TCRdb keeps only in-frame clones here, not all; method: immunoSEQ multiplex PCR. The data contain 300,000 to 400,000 clones, around 90% of them singletons. The treatment was: roughly 20 received Ad26.COV2.S at low or high dose, single or two shots; several received placebo; per-sample allocation not given. Following the first vaccine or placebo injection, samples were taken on day 63. Here the sequenced sample was peripheral blood, taken in a trial of Ad26.COV2.S vaccine versus placebo. All receptors derive from a person between 18 and 60 years old who received the Ad26.COV2.S COVID-19 vaccine or a placebo.

This chain joins TRBV29-1 and TRBJ2-7; a weak D match, TRBD1 (6 bases). V was clipped by 1 base and J by 5 bases, with 15 bases between them. Germline CDR1 is SQVTM and CDR2 is ANQGSEA. This CDR3 is 14 amino acids long. The CDR3 sequence: CSVEGAQGWHEQYF. CDR3 in DNA: TGCAGCGTTGAAGGGGCCCAGGGGTGGCACGAGCAGTACTTC.

The chain employs TRBV6-1 and TRBJ2-2, with 11 bases aligning to TRBD2. The V gene's germline CDR1 is MNHNS and CDR2 SASEGT. After removal of 4 bases from V and 7 bases from J, the junction contained 11 bases not matched to a gene. The CDR3 sequence is 17 residues long. The CDR3 coding sequence is TGTGCCAGCAGTGGTCGACTAGCGGGGCTGGATGGCGGGGAGCTGTTTTTT. This codes for CASSGRLAGLDGGELFF.

The CDR3 DNA is TGCGCCAGCAGCCTAAGCGGGACAGGGGGAAGGGAGCAGTACTTC. Its translation is CASSLSGTGGREQYF. This rearrangement joins TRBV4-1 to TRBJ2-7; TRBD1 agrees at 11 bases. Germline V gives CDR1 MGHRA, CDR2 YSYEKL. The V segment lost 4 bases and the J segment 7 bases; nucleotides outside the gene matches: 9. There are 15 residues in the CDR3.

The CDR3, as DNA: TGTGCCAGCAGCCAGGGGGTAGGTCAGCCCCAGCATTTT. It specifies CASSQGVGQPQHF. This chain uses TRBV14 with TRBJ1-5; a possible D gene is TRBD1 (5 bases). Germline V CDR1 and CDR2: SGHDN, FVKESK. The CDR3 is made up of 13 amino acids. The V end lost 3 bases, the J end lost 6 bases, and 9 bases lay between the germline ends.

The chain couples TRBV6-1 to TRBJ1-2; 7 bases are a match to TRBD1. The CDR3 contains 18 residues. The germline V gene has CDR1 MNHNS and CDR2 SASEGT. With V trimmed by 2 bases and J by 6 bases, 18 bases remained unmatched. The CDR3 nucleotides are TGTGCCAGCAGTGAATACGTTAGACAGGGATGGGAGTTAGATGGCTACACCTTC. Protein: CASSEYVRQGWELDGYTF.

The chain carries TRBV19 and TRBJ1-1, with TRBD1 as a possible D gene (5 bases). Trimming removed 10 bases at V and 4 bases at J, with 16 bases between. Germline V gene data show CDR1 as LNHDA and CDR2 as SQIVND (reference sequence). This CDR3 is built from 13 residues. The DNA for the CDR3 is TGTGCCATCTCTCAGGGTCGAGGCACTGAAGCTTTCTTT. Protein sequence: CAISQGRGTEAFF.

The chain combines TRBV7-9 with TRBJ2-7; a possible D gene is TRBD1 (5 bases). The V gene's germline CDR1 is SEHNR and CDR2 FQNEAQ (reference sequence). V was cut by 1 base and J by 5 bases, with 12 bases left in between. The CDR3 runs to 14 residues. CDR3 sequence reads: CASSLVGRADEQYF. The CDR3 DNA reads as TGTGCCAGCAGCTTAGTGGGCAGGGCTGACGAGCAGTACTTC.

On this clone: The junction does not match germline at one end; this may be a read error. The chain is built from TRBV2 and TRBJ1-5, with 8 bases identical to TRBD1. The CDR3 is 14 amino acids. The V gene's germline CDR1 is SNHLY and CDR2 FYNNEI. Here the CDR3 DNA reads TGTGCCAGCAGTGCCCCAGGGGGCAAGCAGCCCCAGCATTTT. Protein sequence: CASSAPGGKQPQHF.

This clone was seen a handful of times. The sample carries other DNA sequences with the same CDR3. The chain carries TRBV6-5 and TRBJ2-2; a weak D match, TRBD2 (5 bases). The CDR3 is 15 residues long. Germline CDR1 and CDR2: MNHEY and SVGAGI. The V end lost 0 bases, the J end lost 5 bases, and 10 bases lay between the germline ends. The CDR3 bases are TGTGCCAGCAGTTACTCCACTAGATTTACCGGGGAGCTGTTTTTT. Encoded protein: CASSYSTRFTGELFF.

This sequence joins TRBV20-1 and TRBJ2-5; 9 bases agree with TRBD1. The CDR3 runs 15 residues. Germline lookup yields CDR1 DFQATT and CDR2 SNEGSKA (reference sequence). The ends lost 3 bases at V and 5 bases at J; junction bases unmatched: 10. CDR3 loop: CSASAGTGPSETQYF. Here the CDR3 DNA reads TGCAGTGCTAGTGCCGGGACAGGGCCTAGCGAGACCCAGTACTTC.

The rearrangement uses TRBV7-2 and TRBJ2-7; 12 nucleotides align to TRBD1. The germline V gene has CDR1 SGHTA and CDR2 FQGNSA. There are 16 residues in the CDR3. Trimming at V came to 4 bases and at J to 5 bases, leaving 9 bases not matched to a gene. CDR3 amino acids: CASSSLGQGAFDEQYF. The CDR3 DNA is TGTGCCAGCAGCTCGCTGGGACAGGGGGCGTTCGACGAGCAGTACTTC.

The chain links TRBV2 to TRBJ2-7; D is unresolved. Deletions cut 6 bases from V and 0 bases from J, with 6 bases between. This CDR3 contains 12 residues. CDR1 is SNHLY, CDR2 FYNNEI, per germline. CDR3 nucleotide sequence: TGTGCCAGCAGGTATAGCTCCTACGAGCAGTACTTC. Protein sequence: CASRYSSYEQYF.

J is TRBJ2-7 and V is TRBV19; 8 positions match TRBD2. The CDR3 sequence is 15 residues long. CDR1 LNHDA and CDR2 SQIVND come from the germline V gene (reference sequence). V shed 3 bases, J shed 2 bases, and the junction held 6 bases outside the gene matches. The CDR3 is CASSIVAGGAYEQYF. The CDR3 DNA follows: TGTGCCAGTAGTATCGTTGCGGGGGGCGCCTACGAGCAGTACTTC.

The chain's CDR3 is CASSFGTLNEQFF. The CDR3 DNA sequence: TGTGCCAGCAGTTTTGGGACTCTGAATGAGCAGTTCTTC. The chain couples TRBV27 to TRBJ2-1; TRBD2 might be the D (6 bases). Germline-derived CDR1 and CDR2 are MNHEY and SMNVEV (reference sequence). CDR3 size: 13 residues. V was cut by 3 bases and J by 7 bases, with 10 bases left in between.

The V call is TRBV2, the J call TRBJ1-2; no reliable D call. Germline lookup yields CDR1 SNHLY and CDR2 FYNNEI. The CDR3 is made up of 12 amino acids. CDR3 bases: TGTGCTCAGCAGCTGGTTTTCAATGGCTACACCTTC. As protein: CAQQLVFNGYTF.

The rearrangement joins TRBV5-1 to TRBJ2-2, with D possibly being TRBD1 or TRBD2 (5 bases each). The V gene lost 0 bases and the J gene lost 7 bases, with 13 bases spanning the gap. The germline V gene has CDR1 SGHRS and CDR2 YFSETQ. This CDR3 is built from 15 residues. This CDR3 is CASSLDPGTHGELFF. In DNA, the CDR3 is TGCGCCAGCAGCTTGGATCCAGGGACGCACGGGGAGCTGTTTTTT. Variable domain in full (rest from reference TRBV5-1 and TRBJ2-2): KAGVTQTPRYLIKTRGQQVTLSCSPISGHRSVSWYQQTPGQGLQFLFEYFSETQRNKGNFPGRFSGRQFSNSRSEMNVSTLELGDSALYLCASSLDPGTHGELFFGEGSRLTVL.

The genes are TRBV27 and TRBJ2-1; D gene uncertain. CDR3 size: 14 residues. The V end was cut by 5 bases, the J end by 2 bases, with 10 bases between. The germline V gene encodes CDR1 MNHEY and CDR2 SMNVEV (reference sequence). The CDR3 nucleotides read TGTGCCAGCAGTCCTTTTGGGGCCTACAATGAGCAGTTCTTC. This codes for CASSPFGAYNEQFF.

This chain joins TRBV19 and TRBJ1-5, with TRBD1 matching over 8 bases. V gave up 3 bases and J gave up 4 bases; unmatched junction bases: 8. The CDR3 length is 16 residues. Germline V gene sequence: CDR1 LNHDA, CDR2 SQIVND (reference sequence). The CDR3 DNA is TGTGCCAGTAGTATGGGTAACAGGGGGTTGAATCAGCCCCAGCATTTT. It encodes CASSMGNRGLNQPQHF.

J is TRBJ2-1 and V is TRBV30; 14 nucleotides align to TRBD2. Germline CDR1 reads GTSNPN; CDR2 reads SVGIG (reference sequence). The CDR3 has 14 amino acids. The CDR3 coding sequence is TGTGCATCTCCTGTGACTAGCGGGGGGGGAGAGCAGTTCTTC. Translated, it gives CASPVTSGGGEQFF. Together with reference TRBV30 and TRBJ2-1, the CDR3 gives the full variable domain: SQTIHQWPATLVQPVGSPLSLECTVEGTSNPNLYWYRQAAGRGLQLLFYSVGIGQISSEVPQNLSASRPQDRQFILSSKKLLLSDSGFYLCASPVTSGGGEQFFGPGTRLTVL.

V is TRBV13 and J is TRBJ2-7; the match to TRBD2 covers 7 bases. The length of the CDR3 is 14 residues. V lost 1 base to trimming and J lost 3 bases; unmatched junction nucleotides: 3. Germline CDR1 PRHDT, CDR2 FYEKMQ (reference sequence). The DNA of the CDR3 is TGTGCCAGCAGCTTAGTCGGGGGGAACTACGAGCAGTACTTC. This translates into CASSLVGGNYEQYF. Full variable domain (rest looked up from reference TRBV13 and TRBJ2-7): AAGVIQSPRHLIKEKRETATLKCYPIPRHDTVYWYQQGPGQDPQFLISFYEKMQSDKGSIPDRFSAQQFSDYHSELNMSSLELGDSALYFCASSLVGGNYEQYFGPGTRLTVT.

The chain couples TRBV12-2 to TRBJ2-6. TRBV12-2 is described as a pseudogene. This CDR3 has 20 amino acids. Written as DNA, the CDR3 is TGTGCAAGTCGCTCCAGCGCCGGGACGATGAAAAACTCTGGGGCCAACGTCCTGACTTTC. Encoded protein: CASRSSAGTMKNSGANVLTF.

The chain combines TRBV5-1 with TRBJ1-2, with TRBD1 identical over 10 bases. CDR1 and CDR2 (germline): SGHRS, YFSETQ. This CDR3 is built from 15 residues. The V and J ends lost 4 bases and 8 bases, in that order; junction bases with no gene match: 11. CDR3 DNA sequence: TGCGCCAGCAGCCTTGACGGGACAGGGGTAGGAGGCTACACCTTC. Its translation: CASSLDGTGVGGYTF.

This chain joins TRBV4-1 and TRBJ1-5, with 9 bases identical to TRBD1. The CDR3 is 16 amino acids. The V gene's germline CDR1 is MGHRA and CDR2 YSYEKL. The trim removed 0 bases at V and 4 bases at J, leaving 4 bases unmatched. DNA of the CDR3: TGCGCCAGCAGCCAAGAGGGGACAGGGACTAATCAGCCCCAGCATTTT. This sequence encodes CASSQEGTGTNQPQHF.

The J gene is TRBJ2-5, the V gene TRBV5-1; possible D gene TRBD1, 5 bases. The V and J ends lost 2 bases and 3 bases respectively, with 5 bases between them. The CDR3 runs 12 residues. CDR1 and CDR2 from the germline V gene are SGHRS and YFSETQ. CDR3: CASSLGEETQYF. Here the CDR3 DNA reads TGCGCCAGCAGCTTAGGGGAAGAGACCCAGTACTTC.

The chain employs TRBV4-1 and TRBJ2-7; TRBD1 matches 12 bases. The CDR3 runs 14 residues. CDR1 is MGHRA and CDR2 is YSYEKL in the germline V gene. V shed 4 bases, J shed 7 bases, and the junction held 5 bases outside the gene matches. CDR3 nucleotides: TGCGCCAGCAGCCCGGGACAGGGGGCTAGGGAGCAGTACTTC. Translating gives CASSPGQGAREQYF.